A single sample is the source of the 22 T cell receptor beta chains below, sequenced in a study of follicular helper T cells after annual influenza vaccination. Clones were read by immunoSEQ multiplex PCR, and TCRdb kept only the in-frame ones, dropping some. The data show about 5,000 clones, 65% to 90% seen once. Time point specified: 2015-2016 season, pre-vaccination. Sequenced here: CXCR5+ CD38- circulating T follicular helper cells from blood, sampled on the day of influenza vaccination. The subset: circulating Tfh, non-naive CD4+CXCR5+PD-1+ (ICOS+CD38+ or ICOS-CD38-). Receptors were obtained from an adult who received the influenza vaccine.

This chain uses TRBV5-4 with TRBJ1-1; 10 bases align to TRBD1. This CDR3 contains 15 residues. Germline CDR1 SGHNT, CDR2 YYREEE (reference sequence). The junction had 13 bases not matched to a gene; V was cut back by 4 bases and J by 10 bases. The CDR3 is CASSDPGQGFDRAFF. CDR3 DNA: TGTGCCAGCAGCGACCCGGGACAGGGGTTCGATAGAGCTTTCTTT.

The chain uses TRBV28 and TRBJ2-3; no reliable D call. The CDR3 loop spans 16 amino acids. Trimming took 5 bases from V and 3 from J, leaving 18 bases between them. Germline V CDR1 and CDR2: MDHEN, SYDVKM. CDR3 bases: TGTGCCAGCAGTCTCCTGCAGAATAGTTGGACAGATACGCAGTATTTT. Translated: CASSLLQNSWTDTQYF.

This clone was counted once. V is TRBV14 and J is TRBJ2-3; 7 bases align to TRBD1. Germline assignment: CDR1 SGHDN and CDR2 FVKESK. The CDR3 length is 14 residues. Losses at the gene ends were 5 bases for V and 6 bases for J; bases not matched to a gene: 8. The CDR3 DNA reads as TGTGCCAGCAGCATCCGGACAGGCGGGGATACGCAGTATTTT. This sequence encodes CASSIRTGGDTQYF.

The CDR3, as DNA: TGTGCCAGCAGGCTACAGAACAATGAGCAGTTCTTC. Translating gives CASRLQNNEQFF. The chain recombines TRBV7-9 with TRBJ2-1; unclear D gene. CDR3 length: 12 amino acids. Per germline, CDR1 SEHNR and CDR2 FQNEAQ (reference sequence). Trimming removed 6 bases from V and 5 bases from J, with 8 bases in between.

This clone was detected once. The CDR3 DNA follows: TGTGCCAGTAGCTTGACTAGCGGGGGCTCCTACAATGAGCAGTTCTTC. Its translation: CASSLTSGGSYNEQFF. V gene TRBV19 combines with J gene TRBJ2-1, with TRBD2 matching 12 bases. The germline CDR1 and CDR2 sequences are LNHDA and SQIVND (reference sequence). The CDR3 is 16 amino acids. The V gene end was trimmed by 6 bases and the J gene end by 0 bases; junction bases not matched to a gene: 3.

This rearrangement joins TRBV10-3 to TRBJ2-3; TRBD1 matches 9 bases. This CDR3 is built from 17 residues. In germline, CDR1 is ENHRY, CDR2 SYGVKD. The ends lost 0 bases at V and 7 bases at J; junction bases unmatched: 11. CDR3 nucleotides: TGTGCCATCAGTGAGTCGACCGGGACAGGGTCTCCAAATACGCAGTATTTT. Amino acid sequence: CAISESTGTGSPNTQYF.

The V and J genes are TRBV28 and TRBJ2-7; 8 bases match TRBD2. V trimming: 8 bases; J trimming: 0 bases; junction bases outside the gene matches: 9. The CDR3 totals 15 residues. The germline gives CDR1 MDHEN, CDR2 SYDVKM. In nucleotides, the CDR3 is TGTGCCAGCTTTACGGTAGCGGGGAGCTCCTACGAGCAGTACTTC. Translated, it gives CASFTVAGSSYEQYF. The variable domain in full, with the rest retrieved from reference TRBV28 and TRBJ2-7, is DVKVTQSSRYLVKRTGEKVFLECVQDMDHENMFWYRQDPGLGLRLIYFSYDVKMKEKGDIPEGYSVSREKKERFSLILESASTNQTSMYLCASFTVAGSSYEQYFGPGTRLTVT.

This sequence joins TRBV19 and TRBJ2-7; D call uncertain. The germline V gene encodes CDR1 LNHDA and CDR2 SQIVND (reference sequence). This CDR3 has 14 residues. V dropped 5 bases and J dropped 5 bases, with 16 bases sitting between them. Here the CDR3 reads CASSSARAIDEQYF. The CDR3 coding sequence is TGTGCCAGTAGTTCCGCCCGGGCCATAGACGAGCAGTACTTC.

The V call is TRBV19, the J call TRBJ2-5, with 10 bases matching TRBD2. The junction had 2 bases not matched to a gene; V was cut back by 4 bases and J by 3 bases. Germline values: CDR1 LNHDA, CDR2 SQIVND (reference sequence). CDR3 length: 14 amino acids. As DNA, the CDR3 is TGTGCCAGTAGTACCGGGACTAGCGAAGAGACCCAGTACTTC. Translation: CASSTGTSEETQYF.

The chain recombines TRBV7-2 with TRBJ2-7, with 11 bases fitting TRBD2. This CDR3 spans 18 amino acids. CDR1 SGHTA and CDR2 FQGNSA come from the germline V gene. Losses at the gene ends were 5 bases for V and 3 bases for J; bases not matched to a gene: 15. The CDR3 here is CASSPRRGTSGTFYEQYF. CDR3 coding DNA: TGTGCCAGCAGCCCTCGTCGAGGGACTAGCGGCACTTTCTACGAGCAGTACTTC.

The chain uses TRBV5-4 and TRBJ1-4; TRBD1 aligns across 7 bases. The CDR3 sequence is 13 residues long. Germline V gives CDR1 SGHNT, CDR2 YYREEE (reference sequence). The V and J ends lost 2 bases and 7 bases, in that order; junction bases with no gene match: 2. This chain's CDR3 is CASSFRTGEKLFF. The CDR3 DNA follows: TGTGCCAGCAGCTTCCGGACAGGTGAAAAACTGTTTTTT.

This clone was found a few times. This chain links TRBV19 with TRBJ2-7; D unclear. The V gene's germline CDR1 is LNHDA and CDR2 SQIVND (reference sequence). With 8 bases removed from V and 2 bases from J, the gap between germline ends came to 4 bases. The CDR3 contains 10 residues. The CDR3 nucleotides are TGTGCCAGTGGAACCTACGAGCAGTACTTC. This codes for CASGTYEQYF.

The chain is built from TRBV28 and TRBJ2-5; D is unresolved. Germline V gene data show CDR1 as MDHEN and CDR2 as SYDVKM. Trimming shortened V by 8 bases and J by 0 bases, and 10 bases separated the two germline ends. The CDR3 has 13 residues. The CDR3 reads CASASLNQETQYF. CDR3 in DNA: TGTGCCAGCGCCAGTCTAAACCAAGAGACCCAGTACTTC. The whole variable domain, filled in from reference TRBV28 and TRBJ2-5, reads DVKVTQSSRYLVKRTGEKVFLECVQDMDHENMFWYRQDPGLGLRLIYFSYDVKMKEKGDIPEGYSVSREKKERFSLILESASTNQTSMYLCASASLNQETQYFGPGTRLLVL.

The chain recombines TRBV27 with TRBJ1-1, with D maybe TRBD1 (5 bases). The CDR3 spans 16 residues. Germline CDR1 is MNHEY and CDR2 is SMNVEV (reference sequence). V gave up 8 bases and J gave up 5 bases, with 24 bases separating them. Here the CDR3 DNA reads TGTGCCAGCGGCCTCAAGACAGAGACCCCGGGGACTGAAGCTTTCTTT. Its protein product is CASGLKTETPGTEAFF.

The chain uses TRBV11-2 and TRBJ1-4; D gene ambiguous. This CDR3 contains 13 residues. Germline-derived CDR1 and CDR2 are SGHAT and FQNNGV. The V end lost 1 base, the J end lost 7 bases, and 7 bases lay between the germline ends. The CDR3 region is CASSLGQREKLFF. The CDR3 nucleotides are TGTGCCAGCAGCTTAGGTCAGCGTGAAAAACTGTTTTTT.

This chain joins TRBV7-9 and TRBJ1-1, with a weak D call TRBD1 (6 bases). The CDR3 sequence is 15 residues long. Germline CDR1 reads SEHNR; CDR2 reads FQNEAQ (reference sequence). Trimming pared 1 base from V and 1 base from J, leaving 10 bases between. The CDR3 DNA follows: TGTGCCAGCAGCTTAGGGACAGCTCAGAACACTGAAGCTTTCTTT. This translates into CASSLGTAQNTEAFF.

This chain connects TRBV11-1 to TRBJ2-5, with 7 bases lining up with TRBD1. This CDR3 spans 15 amino acids. V lost 4 bases, J lost 5 bases, and 10 bases stayed unmatched. Germline assignment: CDR1 SGHAT and CDR2 FQDESV (reference sequence). The CDR3 region is CASSYGQASRETQYF. The DNA for the CDR3 is TGTGCCAGCAGCTACGGACAGGCCTCGAGGGAGACCCAGTACTTC.

The CDR3 loop reads CASSYVRGRSTEAFF. Written as DNA, the CDR3 is TGTGCCAGCAGTTATGTCAGAGGGCGAAGCACTGAAGCTTTCTTT. The chain combines TRBV6-5 with TRBJ1-1; D not resolved. V lost 3 bases to trimming and J lost 4 bases, with 15 bases between them. The CDR3 is made up of 15 amino acids. Looked up from germline, CDR1 is MNHEY and CDR2 is SVGAGI.

The V gene is TRBV14, the J gene TRBJ2-3; D gene unclear. V was trimmed by 6 bases and J by 1 base, leaving 14 bases between them. Germline V gene sequence: CDR1 SGHDN, CDR2 FVKESK. This CDR3 has 15 amino acids. The CDR3 sequence is CASSQTRLGTDTQYF. The CDR3 coding sequence is TGTGCCAGCAGTCAGACACGTTTAGGCACAGATACGCAGTATTTT.

This clone was detected only once. CDR3 residues: CASSEYAGQNTGELFF. CDR3 sequence (DNA): TGTGCCAGCAGTGAATACGCAGGGCAGAACACCGGGGAGCTGTTTTTT. The chain links TRBV2 to TRBJ2-2, with D possibly matching TRBD1 (5 bases). The CDR3 is 16 residues long. Trimming pared 2 bases from V and 1 base from J, leaving 11 bases between. In germline, CDR1 is SNHLY, CDR2 FYNNEI.

The chain couples TRBV5-6 to TRBJ2-1, with 12 bases lining up with TRBD2. The CDR3 extends over 16 amino acids. The V and J ends lost 4 bases and 0 bases, in that order; junction bases with no gene match: 2. In germline, CDR1 is SGHDT, CDR2 YYEEEE. The CDR3 loop reads CASSRTSGTSYNEQFF. CDR3 bases: TGTGCCAGCAGCAGGACTAGCGGGACCTCCTACAATGAGCAGTTCTTC.

The chain combines TRBV5-6 with TRBJ2-1; 8 bases are shared with TRBD2. CDR3 length: 14 amino acids. J gave up 7 bases and V 0 bases, and 3 bases lay outside the gene matches. From germline, CDR1 is SGHDT and CDR2 YYEEEE. CDR3 residues: CASSLGLAGNEQFF. CDR3 in DNA: TGTGCCAGCAGCTTGGGTCTAGCGGGTAATGAGCAGTTCTTC.